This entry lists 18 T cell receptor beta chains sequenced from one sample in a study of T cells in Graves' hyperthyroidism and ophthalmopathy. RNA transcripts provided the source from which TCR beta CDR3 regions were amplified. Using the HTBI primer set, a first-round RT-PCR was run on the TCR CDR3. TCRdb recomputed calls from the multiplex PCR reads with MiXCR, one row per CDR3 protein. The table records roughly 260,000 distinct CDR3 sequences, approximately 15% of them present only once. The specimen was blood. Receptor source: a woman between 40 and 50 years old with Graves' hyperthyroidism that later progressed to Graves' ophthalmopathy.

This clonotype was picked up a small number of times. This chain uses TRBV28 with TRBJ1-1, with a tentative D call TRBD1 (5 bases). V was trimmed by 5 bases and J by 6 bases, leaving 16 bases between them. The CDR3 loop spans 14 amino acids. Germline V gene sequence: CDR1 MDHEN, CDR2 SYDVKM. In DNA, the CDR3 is TGTGCCAGCAGTCTGGGGAGGGGAGGGGCTGAAGCTTTCTTT. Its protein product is CASSLGRGGAEAFF.

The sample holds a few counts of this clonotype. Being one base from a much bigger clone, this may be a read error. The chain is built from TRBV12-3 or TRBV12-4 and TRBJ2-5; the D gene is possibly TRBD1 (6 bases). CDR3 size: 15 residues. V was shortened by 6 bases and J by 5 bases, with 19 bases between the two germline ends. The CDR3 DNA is TGTGCCAGCAGCACCACCTTCAGGGGACGGGAGACCCAGTACTTC. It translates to CASSTTFRGRETQYF.

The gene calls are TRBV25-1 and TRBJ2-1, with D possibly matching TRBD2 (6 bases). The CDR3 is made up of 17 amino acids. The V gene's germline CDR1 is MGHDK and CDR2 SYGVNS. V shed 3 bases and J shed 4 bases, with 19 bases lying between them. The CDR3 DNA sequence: TGTGCCAGCAGTGACTACCCCCGGGGGTTGAGGTACAATGAGCAGTTCTTC. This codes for CASSDYPRGLRYNEQFF.

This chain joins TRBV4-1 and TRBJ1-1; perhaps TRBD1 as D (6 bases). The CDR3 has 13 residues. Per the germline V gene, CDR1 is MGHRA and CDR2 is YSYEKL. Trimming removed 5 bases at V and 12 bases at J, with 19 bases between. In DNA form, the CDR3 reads TGCGCCAGCAGCTTGGCCGATGAGGGGGAACCTTTCTTT. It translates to CASSLADEGEPFF.

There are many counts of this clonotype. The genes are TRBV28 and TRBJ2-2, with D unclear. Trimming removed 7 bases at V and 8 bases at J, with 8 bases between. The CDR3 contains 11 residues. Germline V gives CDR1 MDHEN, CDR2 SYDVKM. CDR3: CASTLGGELFF. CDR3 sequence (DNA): TGTGCCAGCACCCTCGGGGGGGAGCTGTTTTTT.

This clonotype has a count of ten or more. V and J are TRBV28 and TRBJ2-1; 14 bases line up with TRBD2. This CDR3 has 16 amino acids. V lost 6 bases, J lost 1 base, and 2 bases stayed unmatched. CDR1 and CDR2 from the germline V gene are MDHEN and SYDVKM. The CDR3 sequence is CASRGLAGGSYNEQFF. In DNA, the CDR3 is TGTGCCAGCAGAGGACTAGCGGGAGGTTCCTACAATGAGCAGTTCTTC. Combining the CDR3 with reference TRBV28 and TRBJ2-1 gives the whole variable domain DVKVTQSSRYLVKRTGEKVFLECVQDMDHENMFWYRQDPGLGLRLIYFSYDVKMKEKGDIPEGYSVSREKKERFSLILESASTNQTSMYLCASRGLAGGSYNEQFFGPGTRLTVL.

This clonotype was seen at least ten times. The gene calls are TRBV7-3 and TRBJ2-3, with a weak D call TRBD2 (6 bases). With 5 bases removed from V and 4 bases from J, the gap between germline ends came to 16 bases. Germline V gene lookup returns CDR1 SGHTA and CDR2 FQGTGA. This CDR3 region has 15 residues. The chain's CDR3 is CASSRSGGAADTQYF. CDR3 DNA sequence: TGTGCCAGCAGCCGTAGCGGTGGAGCGGCAGATACGCAGTATTTT. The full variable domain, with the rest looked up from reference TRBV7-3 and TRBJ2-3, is GAGVSQTPSNKVTEKGKYVELRCDPISGHTALYWYRQSLGQGPEFLIYFQGTGAADDSGLPNDRFFAVRPEGSVSTLKIQRTERGDSAVYLCASSRSGGAADTQYFGPGTRLTVL.

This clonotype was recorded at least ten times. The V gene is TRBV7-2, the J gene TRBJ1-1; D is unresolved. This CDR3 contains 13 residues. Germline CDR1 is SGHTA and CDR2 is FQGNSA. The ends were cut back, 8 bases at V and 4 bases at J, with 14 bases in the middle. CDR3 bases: TGTGCCAGCGGCTCTTTCGTAGGCACTGAAGCTTTCTTT. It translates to CASGSFVGTEAFF.

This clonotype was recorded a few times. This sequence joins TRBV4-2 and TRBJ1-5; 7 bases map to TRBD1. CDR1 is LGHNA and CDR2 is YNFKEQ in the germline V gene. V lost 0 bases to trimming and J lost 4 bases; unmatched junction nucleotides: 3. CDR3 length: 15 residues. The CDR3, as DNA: TGTGCCAGCAGCCAAGATAGGGGGCGAAATCAGCCCCAGCATTTT. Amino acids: CASSQDRGRNQPQHF.

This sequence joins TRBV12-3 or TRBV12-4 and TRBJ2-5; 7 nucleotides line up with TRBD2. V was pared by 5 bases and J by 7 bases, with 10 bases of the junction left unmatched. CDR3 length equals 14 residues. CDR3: CASSPAGGGSTQYF. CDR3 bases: TGTGCCAGCAGTCCCGCCGGGGGAGGGTCGACCCAGTACTTC.

CDR3 in DNA: TGCAGCGTTGAAGAAGGCGGGACTAGCGCCCCGTCGGAGTACTTC. It is translated as CSVEEGGTSAPSEYF. V is TRBV29-1 and J is TRBJ2-5, with 10 bases lining up with TRBD2. V lost 0 bases to trimming and J lost 12 bases; unmatched junction nucleotides: 13. CDR3 size: 15 residues. Germline V gene sequence: CDR1 SQVTM, CDR2 ANQGSEA.

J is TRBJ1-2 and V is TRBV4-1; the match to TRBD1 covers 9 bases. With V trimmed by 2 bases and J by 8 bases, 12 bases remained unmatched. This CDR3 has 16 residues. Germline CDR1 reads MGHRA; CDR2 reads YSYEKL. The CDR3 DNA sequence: TGCGCCAGCAGCCAAACCGGGACAGGGAGCGGCAAGGGCTACACCTTC. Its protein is CASSQTGTGSGKGYTF.

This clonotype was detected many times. The CDR3 is CASSYSVLGSFYEQYF. In DNA form, the CDR3 reads TGTGCCAGCAGTTACTCGGTTTTGGGTAGCTTCTACGAGCAGTACTTC. V usage is TRBV6-2 or TRBV6-3 and J usage is TRBJ2-7; D uncertain. From germline, CDR1 is MNHEY and CDR2 SVGEGT. V was clipped by 0 bases and J by 3 bases, with 15 bases between them. The CDR3 sequence is 16 residues long.

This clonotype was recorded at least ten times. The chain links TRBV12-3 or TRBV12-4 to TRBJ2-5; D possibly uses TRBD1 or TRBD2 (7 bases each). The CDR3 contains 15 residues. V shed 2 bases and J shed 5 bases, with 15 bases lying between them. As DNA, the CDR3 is TGTGCCAGCAGTTTAAGGGGAGGGGGCCGGGAGACCCAGTACTTC. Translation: CASSLRGGGRETQYF.

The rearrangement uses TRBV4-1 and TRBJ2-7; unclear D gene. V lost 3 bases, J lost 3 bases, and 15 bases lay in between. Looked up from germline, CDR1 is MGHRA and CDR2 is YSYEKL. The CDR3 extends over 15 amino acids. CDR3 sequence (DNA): TGCGCCAGCAGCCAGGTCAACCCCGAATACTACGAGCAGTACTTC. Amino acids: CASSQVNPEYYEQYF.

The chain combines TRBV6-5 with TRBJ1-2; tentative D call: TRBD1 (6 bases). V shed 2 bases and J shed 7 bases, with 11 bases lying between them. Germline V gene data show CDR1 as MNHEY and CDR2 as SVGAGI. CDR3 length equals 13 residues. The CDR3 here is CASSYGTSGGYTF. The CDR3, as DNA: TGTGCCAGCAGTTACGGGACATCCGGTGGCTACACCTTC.

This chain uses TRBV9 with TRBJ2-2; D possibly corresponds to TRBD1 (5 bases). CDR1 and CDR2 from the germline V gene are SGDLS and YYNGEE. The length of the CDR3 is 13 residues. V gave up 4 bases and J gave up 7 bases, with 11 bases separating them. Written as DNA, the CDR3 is TGTGCCAGCAGCCTAAGGGGTGGCGGGGAGCTGTTTTTT. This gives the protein CASSLRGGGELFF.

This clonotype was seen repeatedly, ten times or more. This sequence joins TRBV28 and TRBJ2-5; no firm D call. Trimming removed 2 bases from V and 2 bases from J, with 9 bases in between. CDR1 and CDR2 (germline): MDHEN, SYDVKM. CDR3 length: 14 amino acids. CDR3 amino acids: CASSLTAKQETQYF. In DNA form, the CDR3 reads TGTGCCAGCAGTTTAACCGCTAAGCAAGAGACCCAGTACTTC.